This T cell receptor beta chain was documented in a study of T-cell memory formation after mild COVID-19. Overall study context: Largely, the TCR clusters proved donor specific. Study observations and caveats: There was no confirmation that second-wave clones peaking on day 37 were SARS-CoV-2 specific. Those CD4+ clones that contracted were mainly in CM and EM (CD8+ ones in EMRA).

The CDR3 is 15 amino acids. Germline CDR1 SGHNT, CDR2 YYREEE (reference sequence). The V segment lost 1 base and the J segment 4 bases; nucleotides outside the gene matches: 2. From the 5' RACE reads, TCRdb called clonotypes with MiXCR, one entry per CDR3 protein. This sample has 380,000 or so distinct CDR3 sequences, with approximately 13% found just once. In this sample, this clonotype turned up a few times. The antigen is unknown. The sample comprised PBMCs or a T cell subset sorted from them (not recorded which). The sequence was collected from a man between 18 and 29 years old who had mild COVID-19 (a few samples of this study predate the infection). Cell type and time point are not known. The rearrangement uses TRBV5-4 and TRBJ2-5, with 12 positions matching TRBD2. The CDR3, as DNA: TGTGCCAGCAGCTTGCCTAGCGGGGGGGCAGAGACCCAGTACTTC. Its translation is CASSLPSGGAETQYF.